This T cell receptor (beta chain) is from a study of CD8+CD57+ T cells in acquired aplastic anemia. Overall study results and limits: The study identified about 30 CD8+ CDR3 sequences shared by patients and controls.

In regard to this clonotype: The antigen remains undetermined.

CDR3 and TCR beta VDJ profiling relied on genomic DNA as the template. TCRdb analysed the reads with MiXCR anew, one entry per CDR3 protein. The sample records fewer than 85,000 distinct CDR3 sequences, roughly 72% being singletons. Patients picked for sequencing had shown CD8+CD57+ cell expansion detected by flow cytometry. The patients, all of them, had severe acquired aplastic anemia. Each patient gave a blood sample that was collected before any therapy had been received. This clonotype was sampled from a human donor with aplastic anemia. Sequences were obtained from sorted CD4+, CD8+, or CD8+CD57+ T cells (not recorded which) from PBMCs.

CDR3 DNA: TGCAGCGTGGCAGGTACTTATGGCTACACCTTC. This gives the protein CSVAGTYGYTF. The V gene is TRBV29-1, the J gene TRBJ1-2; no definite D call. The CDR3 sequence is 11 residues long. Per the germline V gene, CDR1 is SQVTM and CDR2 is ANQGSEA. Trimming pared 6 bases from V and 5 bases from J, leaving 10 bases between. The variable domain in full, with the rest retrieved from reference TRBV29-1 and TRBJ1-2, is SAVISQKPSRDICQRGTSLTIQCQVDSQVTMMFWYRQQPGQSLTLIATANQGSEATYESGFVIDKFPISRPNLTFSTLTVSNMSPEDSSIYLCSVAGTYGYTFGSGTRLTVV.